This T cell receptor beta chain was sequenced during a study of T cells in localized non-small cell lung cancer. Worth noting for this clone: Its antigen is as yet unknown.

The V gene's germline CDR1 is MGHRA and CDR2 YSYEKL. There are 13 residues in the CDR3. Trimming stripped 6 bases from V and 1 base from J, with 9 bases between. The data were produced by immunoSEQ multiplex PCR, yet TCRdb's version contains in-frame clones alone and is incomplete. The sample lists about 77,000 clones; around 90% were seen once. Study outcomes and limitations: Adjacent lung held a median 57 of the top 100 tumor clones. Uninvolved adjacent lung had the highest recorded T cell clonality, with tumor below it. Heterogeneity is still possible, as just one tumor region was sequenced.

The V and J genes are TRBV4-1 and TRBJ1-1, with D possibly matching TRBD1 (5 bases). Sample: peripheral blood, taken before any cancer treatment. The clonotype originates from a woman aged 35-75 years with stage I squamous cell lung carcinoma. The CDR3 DNA reads TGCGCCAGCAGTCAGGGAACGAACACTGAAGCTTTCTTT. Protein product: CASSQGTNTEAFF.